The 22 T cell receptor beta chains listed next were all sequenced from one sample in a study of regulatory T cells in long-lasting Graves disease. Time point indicated: persistent/refractory GD, antithyroid drugs over 5 years with positive TRAb. The authors made the TCR library using RNA they extracted from PBMCs. The authors built TCR beta libraries using iRepertoire HTBI primers and Arm-PCR of CDR3 regions. Each CDR3 protein gets one entry after TCRdb re-called the multiplex PCR reads with MiXCR. Found here are 310,000 or so distinct CDR3 sequences, 22% of them singletons; the top ten hold approximately 60%. The sequencing here drew on peripheral blood mononuclear cells (PBMCs), taken when the disease was refractory, from a patient treated with antithyroid drugs. These receptor sequences come from a female donor with Graves disease.

This clonotype has at least ten counts. The V gene is TRBV20-1, the J gene TRBJ2-1; no clear D. Germline lookup yields CDR1 DFQATT and CDR2 SNEGSKA (reference sequence). The CDR3 has 13 amino acids. V was shortened by 5 bases and J by 3 bases, with 11 bases between the two germline ends. DNA of the CDR3: TGCAGTGCTGCGACTCCCAACTACAATGAGCAGTTCTTC. Its protein is CSAATPNYNEQFF.

This clonotype has at least ten counts. This chain connects TRBV7-9 to TRBJ1-4, with D uncertain. CDR1 is SEHNR and CDR2 is FQNEAQ in the germline V gene (reference sequence). Deletions cut 1 base from V and 0 bases from J, with 9 bases between. This CDR3 region has 16 residues. The CDR3 nucleotides are TGTGCCAGCAGCTTAGAACCGAGGGCAACTAATGAAAAACTGTTTTTT. Amino acid sequence: CASSLEPRATNEKLFF.

This clonotype was seen only a few times. J is TRBJ1-3 and V is TRBV5-1; 7 bases are shared with TRBD1. The junction had 5 bases not matched to a gene; V was cut back by 5 bases and J by 0 bases. Germline CDR1 SGHRS, CDR2 YFSETQ. This CDR3 comprises 15 residues. In DNA form, the CDR3 reads TGCGCCAGCAGAGGGGGCGAGGACTCTGGAAACACCATATATTTT. This sequence encodes CASRGGEDSGNTIYF.

In this sample, this clonotype turned up a few times. This chain connects TRBV6-1 to TRBJ2-7; 9 positions agree with TRBD2. Germline CDR1 reads MNHNS; CDR2 reads SASEGT. Trimming at V came to 2 bases and at J to 3 bases, leaving 5 bases not matched to a gene. This CDR3 has 15 amino acids. The CDR3 reads CASSEWLAGNYEQYF. Written as DNA, the CDR3 is TGTGCCAGCAGTGAATGGCTAGCGGGAAACTACGAGCAGTACTTC.

There are a few counts of this clonotype. V is TRBV13 and J is TRBJ1-6, with D uncertain. V lost 5 bases and J lost 8, with 16 bases in between. This CDR3 is built from 15 residues. Germline assignment: CDR1 PRHDT and CDR2 FYEKMQ (reference sequence). CDR3 DNA: TGTGCCAGCAGCAAATTGCGTGCCCAGGATTCACCCCTCCACTTT. Residues: CASSKLRAQDSPLHF. The full variable domain, with the rest looked up from reference TRBV13 and TRBJ1-6, is AAGVIQSPRHLIKEKRETATLKCYPIPRHDTVYWYQQGPGQDPQFLISFYEKMQSDKGSIPDRFSAQQFSDYHSELNMSSLELGDSALYFCASSKLRAQDSPLHFGNGTRLTVT.

This chain joins TRBV7-2 and TRBJ2-1, with D tentatively TRBD1 or TRBD2 (7 bases each). The ends were cut back, 4 bases at V and 2 bases at J, with 15 bases in the middle. The CDR3 covers 16 residues. Germline V gene sequence: CDR1 SGHTA, CDR2 FQGNSA. The CDR3, as DNA: TGTGCCAGCAGCTCGACAGGGACTACTACCTACAATGAGCAGTTCTTC. As protein: CASSSTGTTTYNEQFF.

Ten or more counts support this clonotype. V and J are TRBV15 and TRBJ1-1; D is possibly TRBD1 (6 bases). The ends were cut back, 1 base at V and 3 bases at J, with 9 bases in the middle. This CDR3 spans 14 amino acids. Germline CDR1 and CDR2: LNHNV and YYDKDF (reference sequence). The CDR3 DNA follows: TGTGCCACCAGCAGAGCTAGGGGGGACACTGAAGCTTTCTTT. This codes for CATSRARGDTEAFF.

This clonotype was detected ten times or more. The chain joins TRBV27 to TRBJ1-1; TRBD1 is a possible D gene (6 bases). This CDR3 region has 13 residues. CDR1 is MNHEY and CDR2 is SMNVEV in the germline V gene (reference sequence). The V and J ends lost 0 bases and 8 bases respectively, with 10 bases between them. The CDR3 protein is CASSLSGRGEAFF. CDR3 coding DNA: TGTGCCAGCAGTTTATCGGGCAGGGGCGAAGCTTTCTTT.

This clonotype has a count of ten or more. The rearrangement uses TRBV6-5 and TRBJ2-7; the D is unclear. Germline V gene sequence: CDR1 MNHEY, CDR2 SVGAGI. V was clipped by 0 bases and J by 3 bases, with 9 bases between them. The CDR3 runs to 14 residues. The CDR3 loop is CASSYSLSDYEQYF. The CDR3 bases are TGTGCCAGCAGTTACTCGCTCTCAGACTACGAGCAGTACTTC.

This clonotype has more than one count but fewer than ten. This chain joins TRBV3-1 and TRBJ1-5; perhaps TRBD1 as D (5 bases). Trimming shortened V by 5 bases and J by 4 bases, and 9 bases separated the two germline ends. CDR1 and CDR2 from the germline V gene are LGHDT and YNNKEL (reference sequence). The CDR3 is 13 residues long. The CDR3 nucleotides read TGTGCCAGCAGCGAGACAGTTAATCAGCCCCAGCATTTT. Amino acid sequence: CASSETVNQPQHF. The complete variable domain, with remaining parts taken from reference TRBV3-1 and TRBJ1-5, reads DTAVSQTPKYLVTQMGNDKSIKCEQNLGHDTMYWYKQDSKKFLKIMFSYNNKELIINETVPNRFSPKSPDKAHLNLHINSLELGDSAVYFCASSETVNQPQHFGDGTRLSIL.

This clonotype was detected many times. The V call is TRBV28, the J call TRBJ1-1; no definite D call. Germline lookup yields CDR1 MDHEN and CDR2 SYDVKM. The V end was cut by 2 bases, the J end by 7 bases, with 8 bases between. This CDR3 has 12 amino acids. CDR3 sequence: CASSLRPVEAFF. The DNA for the CDR3 is TGTGCCAGCAGTTTACGGCCAGTTGAAGCTTTCTTT.

This clonotype came up many times. The chain links TRBV7-8 to TRBJ1-1; TRBD1 aligns across 7 bases. Germline CDR1 reads SGHVS; CDR2 reads FQNEAQ. V lost 3 bases, J lost 1 base, and 11 bases stayed unmatched. CDR3 length: 17 amino acids. CDR3 loop: CASSFGRGLLTNTEAFF. The CDR3 DNA reads as TGTGCCAGCAGCTTCGGTAGGGGGCTTTTAACGAACACTGAAGCTTTCTTT.

This clonotype was counted ten times or more. J is TRBJ1-4 and V is TRBV20-1, with TRBD1 identical over 8 bases. Germline CDR1 reads DFQATT; CDR2 reads SNEGSKA (reference sequence). CDR3 length: 14 residues. J gave up 7 bases and V 4 bases, and 8 bases lay outside the gene matches. The CDR3 sequence is CSATLRQGTEKLFF. In DNA form, the CDR3 reads TGCAGTGCTACGCTGAGACAGGGGACTGAAAAACTGTTTTTT.

This chain connects TRBV2 to TRBJ2-7; 13 positions agree with TRBD2. There are 14 residues in the CDR3. The V gene end was trimmed by 4 bases and the J gene end by 6 bases; junction bases not matched to a gene: 3. CDR1 and CDR2 from the germline V gene are SNHLY and FYNNEI. CDR3 residues: CASSGRTSGGEQYF. The CDR3 DNA reads TGTGCCAGCAGTGGGAGGACTAGCGGGGGCGAGCAGTACTTC.

This clonotype was found many times. The chain employs TRBV5-6 and TRBJ2-7; D gene uncertain. V dropped 0 bases and J dropped 0 bases, with 10 bases sitting between them. CDR1 is SGHDT, CDR2 YYEEEE, per germline. The CDR3 runs 15 residues. The CDR3: CASSLARLSSYEQYF. The CDR3 DNA is TGTGCCAGCAGCTTGGCCCGCCTGAGCTCCTACGAGCAGTACTTC. Complete variable domain (other parts from reference TRBV5-6 and TRBJ2-7): DAGVTQSPTHLIKTRGQQVTLRCSPKSGHDTVSWYQQALGQGPQFIFQYYEEEERQRGNFPDRFSGHQFPNYSSELNVNALLLGDSALYLCASSLARLSSYEQYFGPGTRLTVT.

The CDR3 protein is CASRTTGMVEGYTF. The CDR3 DNA follows: TGTGCCAGCAGGACGACAGGGATGGTGGAAGGCTACACCTTC. The chain employs TRBV14 and TRBJ1-2; 7 nucleotides align to TRBD1. The CDR3 spans 14 residues. J was trimmed by 8 bases and V by 6 bases; bases with no gene match: 12. The germline CDR1 and CDR2 sequences are SGHDN and FVKESK. The whole variable domain, filled in from reference TRBV14 and TRBJ1-2, reads EAGVTQFPSHSVIEKGQTVTLRCDPISGHDNLYWYRRVMGKEIKFLLHFVKESKQDESGMPNNRFLAERTGGTYSTLKVQPAELEDSGVYFCASRTTGMVEGYTFGSGTRLTVV.

The chain carries TRBV20-1 and TRBJ1-2, with D unclear. CDR1 and CDR2 from the germline V gene are DFQATT and SNEGSKA (reference sequence). The V gene lost 7 bases and the J gene lost 4 bases, with 13 bases spanning the gap. This CDR3 has 12 residues. CDR3 DNA sequence: TGCAGTGTTCAAAACACCGGCTATGGCTACACCTTC. Its translation: CSVQNTGYGYTF.

This clonotype was detected ten times or more. The genes are TRBV24-1 and TRBJ2-2; TRBD2 matches at 12 bases. Germline CDR1 reads KGHDR; CDR2 reads SFDVKD. Trimming took 4 bases from V and 5 from J; bases not matched to a gene: 7. This CDR3 spans 17 amino acids. The CDR3 bases are TGTGCCACCAGTGAAACCCCCGGGACTAGCGGGACCGGGGAGCTGTTTTTT. As protein: CATSETPGTSGTGELFF.

The chain combines TRBV11-2 with TRBJ2-1; TRBD2 agrees at 7 bases. Trimming took 6 bases from V and 3 from J; bases not matched to a gene: 8. The CDR3 covers 15 residues. Germline loops: CDR1 SGHAT, CDR2 FQNNGV. In DNA, the CDR3 is TGTGCCAGCAGGTCGGGGGGAGTGAACTACAATGAGCAGTTCTTC. Its protein product is CASRSGGVNYNEQFF.

This clonotype was counted many times. The chain carries TRBV2 and TRBJ1-2; D gene unclear. Germline V gives CDR1 SNHLY, CDR2 FYNNEI. The CDR3 loop spans 14 amino acids. The V gene lost 5 bases and the J gene lost 1 base, with 11 bases spanning the gap. This CDR3 reads CASSWTDLNYGYTF. The CDR3 nucleotides are TGTGCCAGCAGTTGGACCGACCTTAACTATGGCTACACCTTC.

Written as DNA, the CDR3 is TGTGCCAGCAGCTTATCAGAATCTGAGCAGTTCTTC. This codes for CASSLSESEQFF. The rearrangement joins TRBV7-2 to TRBJ2-1; D remains unclear. This CDR3 comprises 12 residues. Germline CDR1 and CDR2: SGHTA and FQGNSA. Trimming cost V 2 bases and J 9 bases, with 8 bases left between them.

This chain uses TRBV10-3 with TRBJ1-1; possibly TRBD1 for D (5 bases). V lost 4 bases, J lost 5 bases, and 14 bases lay in between. The CDR3 runs to 14 residues. CDR1 ENHRY and CDR2 SYGVKD come from the germline V gene. CDR3 DNA: TGTGCCATCAGTGCCCTGGGGGAGGTAACTGAAGCTTTCTTT. Translated, it gives CAISALGEVTEAFF.